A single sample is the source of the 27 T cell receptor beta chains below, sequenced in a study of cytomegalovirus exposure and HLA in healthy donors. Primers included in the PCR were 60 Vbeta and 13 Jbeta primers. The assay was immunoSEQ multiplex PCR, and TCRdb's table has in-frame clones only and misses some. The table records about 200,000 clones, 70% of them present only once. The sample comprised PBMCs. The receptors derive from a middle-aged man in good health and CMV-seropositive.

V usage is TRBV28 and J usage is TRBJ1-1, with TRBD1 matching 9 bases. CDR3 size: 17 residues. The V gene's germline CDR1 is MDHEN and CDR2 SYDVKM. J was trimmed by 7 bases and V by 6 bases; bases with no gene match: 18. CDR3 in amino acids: CASRATYPGQGPVEAFF. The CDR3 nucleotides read TGTGCCAGCAGGGCGACCTACCCGGGACAGGGACCCGTTGAAGCTTTCTTT.

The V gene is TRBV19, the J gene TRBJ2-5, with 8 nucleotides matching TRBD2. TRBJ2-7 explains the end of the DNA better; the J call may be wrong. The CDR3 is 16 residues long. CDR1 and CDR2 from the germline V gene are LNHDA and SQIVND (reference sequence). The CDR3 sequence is CASSSPRVAGHYEQYF. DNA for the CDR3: TGTGCCAGTAGTAGCCCTCGGGTAGCGGGACACTACGAGCAGTACTTC.

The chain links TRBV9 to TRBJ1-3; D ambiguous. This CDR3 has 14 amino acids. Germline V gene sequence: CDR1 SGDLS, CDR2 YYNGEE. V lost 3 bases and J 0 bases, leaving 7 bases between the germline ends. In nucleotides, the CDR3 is TGTGCCAGCAGCGCCCACACCTCTGGAAACACCATATATTTT. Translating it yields CASSAHTSGNTIYF.

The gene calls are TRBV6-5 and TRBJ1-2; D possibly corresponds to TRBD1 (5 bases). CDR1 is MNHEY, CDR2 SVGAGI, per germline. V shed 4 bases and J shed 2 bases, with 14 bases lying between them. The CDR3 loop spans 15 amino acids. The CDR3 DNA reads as TGTGCCAGCAGTTTCAGCAGGGAACCAAACTATGGCTACACCTTC. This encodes CASSFSREPNYGYTF.

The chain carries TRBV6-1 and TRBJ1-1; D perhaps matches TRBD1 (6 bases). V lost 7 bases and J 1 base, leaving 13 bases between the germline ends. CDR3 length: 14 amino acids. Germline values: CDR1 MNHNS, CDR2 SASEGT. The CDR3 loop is CASIPQGPNTEAFF. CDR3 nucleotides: TGTGCCAGCATCCCCCAGGGGCCGAACACTGAAGCTTTCTTT.

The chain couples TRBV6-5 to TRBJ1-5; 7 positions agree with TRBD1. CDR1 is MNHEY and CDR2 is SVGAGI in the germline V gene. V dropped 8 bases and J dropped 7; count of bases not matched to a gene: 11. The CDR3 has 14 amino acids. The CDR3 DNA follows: TGTGCCAGCGCCAATACAGGGGATGGGCAGCCCCAGCATTTT. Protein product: CASANTGDGQPQHF.

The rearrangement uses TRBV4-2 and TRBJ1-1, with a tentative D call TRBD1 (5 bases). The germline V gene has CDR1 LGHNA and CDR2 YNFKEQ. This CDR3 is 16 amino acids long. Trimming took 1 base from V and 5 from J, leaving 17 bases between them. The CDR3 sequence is CASSQVQSDSGTEAFF. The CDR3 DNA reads TGTGCCAGCAGCCAAGTACAGTCCGATTCAGGGACTGAAGCTTTCTTT.

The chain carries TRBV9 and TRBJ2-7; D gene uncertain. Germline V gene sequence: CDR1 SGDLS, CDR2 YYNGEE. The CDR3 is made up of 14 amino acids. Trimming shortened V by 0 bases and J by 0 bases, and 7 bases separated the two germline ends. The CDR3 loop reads CASSVGGLSYEQYF. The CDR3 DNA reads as TGTGCCAGCAGCGTAGGTGGGCTCTCCTACGAGCAGTACTTC. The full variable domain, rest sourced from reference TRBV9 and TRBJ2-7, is DSGVTQTPKHLITATGQRVTLRCSPRSGDLSVYWYQQSLDQGLQFLIQYYNGEERAKGNILERFSAQQFPDLHSELNLSSLELGDSALYFCASSVGGLSYEQYFGPGTRLTVT.

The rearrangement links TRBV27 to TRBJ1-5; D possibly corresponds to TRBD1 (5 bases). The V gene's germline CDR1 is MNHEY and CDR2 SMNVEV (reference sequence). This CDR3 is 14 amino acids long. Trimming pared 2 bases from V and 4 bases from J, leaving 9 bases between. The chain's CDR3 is CASSLVGGNQPQHF. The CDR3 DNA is TGTGCCAGCAGTTTAGTCGGGGGGAATCAGCCCCAGCATTTT.

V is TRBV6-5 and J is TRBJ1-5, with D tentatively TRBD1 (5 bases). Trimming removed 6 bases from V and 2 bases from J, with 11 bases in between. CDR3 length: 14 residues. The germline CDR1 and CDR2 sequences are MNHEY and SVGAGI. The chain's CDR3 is CASRARARNQPQHF. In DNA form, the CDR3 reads TGTGCCAGCAGGGCCAGGGCGCGCAATCAGCCCCAGCATTTT.

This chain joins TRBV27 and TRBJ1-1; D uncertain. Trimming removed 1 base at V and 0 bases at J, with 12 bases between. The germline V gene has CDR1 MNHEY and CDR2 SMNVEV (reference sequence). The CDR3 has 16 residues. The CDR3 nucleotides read TGTGCCAGCAGTTTATGGAGCGATGGTCTGAACACTGAAGCTTTCTTT. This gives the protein CASSLWSDGLNTEAFF.

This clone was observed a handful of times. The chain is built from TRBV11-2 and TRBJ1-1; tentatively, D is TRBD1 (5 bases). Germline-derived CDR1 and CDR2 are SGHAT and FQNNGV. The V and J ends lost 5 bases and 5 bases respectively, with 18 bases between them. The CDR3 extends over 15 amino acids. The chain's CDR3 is CASSRQGVGGTEAFF. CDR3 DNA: TGTGCCAGCAGCCGCCAGGGTGTAGGAGGGACTGAAGCTTTCTTT. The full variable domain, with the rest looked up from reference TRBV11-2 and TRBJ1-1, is EAGVAQSPRYKIIEKRQSVAFWCNPISGHATLYWYQQILGQGPKLLIQFQNNGVVDDSQLPKDRFSAERLKGVDSTLKIQPAKLEDSAVYLCASSRQGVGGTEAFFGQGTRLTVV.

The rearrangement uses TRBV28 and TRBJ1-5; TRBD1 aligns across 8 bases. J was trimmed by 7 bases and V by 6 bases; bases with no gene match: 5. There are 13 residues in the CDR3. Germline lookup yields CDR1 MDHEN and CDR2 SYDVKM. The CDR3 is CASRNRGGQPQHF. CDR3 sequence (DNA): TGTGCCAGCAGGAACAGGGGGGGACAGCCCCAGCATTTT.

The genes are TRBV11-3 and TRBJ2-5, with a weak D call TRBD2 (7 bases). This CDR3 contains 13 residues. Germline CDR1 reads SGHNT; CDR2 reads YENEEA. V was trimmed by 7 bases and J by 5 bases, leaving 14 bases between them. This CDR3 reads CASTRGGVETQYF. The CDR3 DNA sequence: TGTGCCAGCACCCGAGGGGGGGTGGAGACCCAGTACTTC.

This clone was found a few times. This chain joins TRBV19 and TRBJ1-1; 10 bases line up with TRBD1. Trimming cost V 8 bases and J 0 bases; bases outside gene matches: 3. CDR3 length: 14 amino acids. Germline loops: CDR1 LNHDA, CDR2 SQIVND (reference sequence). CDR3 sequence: CASRQGAMNTEAFF. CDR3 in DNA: TGTGCCAGTCGACAGGGGGCGATGAACACTGAAGCTTTCTTT.

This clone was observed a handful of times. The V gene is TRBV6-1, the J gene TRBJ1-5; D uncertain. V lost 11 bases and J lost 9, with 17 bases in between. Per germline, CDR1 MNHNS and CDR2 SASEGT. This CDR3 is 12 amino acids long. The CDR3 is CAGGLREVPQHF. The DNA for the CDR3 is TGTGCCGGTGGGCTTCGGGAAGTGCCCCAGCATTTT.

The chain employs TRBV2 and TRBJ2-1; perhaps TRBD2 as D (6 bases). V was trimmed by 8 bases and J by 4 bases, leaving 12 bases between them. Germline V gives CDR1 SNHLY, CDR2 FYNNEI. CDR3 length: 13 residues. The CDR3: CASLPGLYNEQFF. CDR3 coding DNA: TGTGCCAGCTTGCCGGGACTGTACAATGAGCAGTTCTTC.

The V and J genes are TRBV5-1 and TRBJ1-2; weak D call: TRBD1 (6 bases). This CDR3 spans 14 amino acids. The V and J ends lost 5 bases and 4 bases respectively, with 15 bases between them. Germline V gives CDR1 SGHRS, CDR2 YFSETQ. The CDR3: CASRVGQSSYGYTF. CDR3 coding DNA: TGCGCCAGCAGGGTAGGACAGAGCTCCTATGGCTACACCTTC.

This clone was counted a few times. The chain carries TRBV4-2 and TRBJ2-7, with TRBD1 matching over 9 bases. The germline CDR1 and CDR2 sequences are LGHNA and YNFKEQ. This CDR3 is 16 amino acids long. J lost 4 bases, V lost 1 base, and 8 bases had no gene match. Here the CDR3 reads CASSQGSYRGRYEQYF. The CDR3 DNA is TGTGCCAGCAGCCAAGGGTCCTACAGGGGGCGATACGAGCAGTACTTC.

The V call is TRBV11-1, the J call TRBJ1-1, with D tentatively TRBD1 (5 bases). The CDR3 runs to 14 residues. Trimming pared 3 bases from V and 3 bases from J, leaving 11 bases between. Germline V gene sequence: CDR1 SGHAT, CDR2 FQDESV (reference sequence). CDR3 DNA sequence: TGTGCCAGCAGCTTCGGGGGATCGTACACTGAAGCTTTCTTT. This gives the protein CASSFGGSYTEAFF.

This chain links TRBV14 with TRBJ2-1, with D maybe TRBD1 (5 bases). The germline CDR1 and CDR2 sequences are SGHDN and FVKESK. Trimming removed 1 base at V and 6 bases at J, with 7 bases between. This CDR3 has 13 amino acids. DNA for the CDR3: TGTGCCAGCAGCCAAGGACAGTCCAATGAGCAGTTCTTC. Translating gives CASSQGQSNEQFF. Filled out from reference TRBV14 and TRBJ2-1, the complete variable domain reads EAGVTQFPSHSVIEKGQTVTLRCDPISGHDNLYWYRRVMGKEIKFLLHFVKESKQDESGMPNNRFLAERTGGTYSTLKVQPAELEDSGVYFCASSQGQSNEQFFGPGTRLTVL.

CDR3 sequence reads: CASSPPGQTYGYTF. CDR3 nucleotide sequence: TGTGCCAGCAGTCCCCCGGGACAGACCTATGGCTACACCTTC. The rearrangement joins TRBV6-5 to TRBJ1-2; 7 positions agree with TRBD1. This CDR3 has 14 amino acids. Trimming took 5 bases from V and 4 from J; bases not matched to a gene: 7. CDR1 and CDR2 from the germline V gene are MNHEY and SVGAGI.

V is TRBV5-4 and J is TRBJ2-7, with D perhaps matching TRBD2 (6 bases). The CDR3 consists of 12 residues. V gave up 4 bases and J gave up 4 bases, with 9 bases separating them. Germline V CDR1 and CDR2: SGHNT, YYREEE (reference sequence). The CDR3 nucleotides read TGTGCCAGCAGCATTGGGGGGTACGAGCAGTACTTC. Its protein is CASSIGGYEQYF.

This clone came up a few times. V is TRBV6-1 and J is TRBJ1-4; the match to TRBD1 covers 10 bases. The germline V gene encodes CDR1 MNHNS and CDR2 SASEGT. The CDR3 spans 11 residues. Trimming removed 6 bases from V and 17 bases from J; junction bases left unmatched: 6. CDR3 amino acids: CASSAGTGDFF. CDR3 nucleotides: TGTGCCAGCAGCGCCGGGACAGGGGATTTTTTT.

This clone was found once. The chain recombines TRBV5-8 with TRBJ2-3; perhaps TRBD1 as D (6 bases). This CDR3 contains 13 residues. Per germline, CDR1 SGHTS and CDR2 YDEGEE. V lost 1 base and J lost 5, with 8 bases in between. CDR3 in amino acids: CASSLRGLDTQYF. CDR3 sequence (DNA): TGTGCCAGCAGCTTGAGGGGGTTAGATACGCAGTATTTT.

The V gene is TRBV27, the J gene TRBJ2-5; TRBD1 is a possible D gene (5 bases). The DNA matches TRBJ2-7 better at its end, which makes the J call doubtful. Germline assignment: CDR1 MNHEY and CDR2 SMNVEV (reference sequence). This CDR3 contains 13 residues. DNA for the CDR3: TGTGCCAGCAGTCCCATGGGGCCGTACGAGCAGTACTTC. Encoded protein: CASSPMGPYEQYF.

The CDR3 protein is CASRRQGVGDTQYF. CDR3 DNA sequence: TGTGCCAGCAGAAGACAGGGGGTGGGAGATACGCAGTATTTT. This chain connects TRBV2 to TRBJ2-3; 9 bases are a match to TRBD1. Germline-derived CDR1 and CDR2 are SNHLY and FYNNEI. The CDR3 is 14 amino acids. The ends lost 6 bases at V and 5 bases at J; junction bases unmatched: 6.